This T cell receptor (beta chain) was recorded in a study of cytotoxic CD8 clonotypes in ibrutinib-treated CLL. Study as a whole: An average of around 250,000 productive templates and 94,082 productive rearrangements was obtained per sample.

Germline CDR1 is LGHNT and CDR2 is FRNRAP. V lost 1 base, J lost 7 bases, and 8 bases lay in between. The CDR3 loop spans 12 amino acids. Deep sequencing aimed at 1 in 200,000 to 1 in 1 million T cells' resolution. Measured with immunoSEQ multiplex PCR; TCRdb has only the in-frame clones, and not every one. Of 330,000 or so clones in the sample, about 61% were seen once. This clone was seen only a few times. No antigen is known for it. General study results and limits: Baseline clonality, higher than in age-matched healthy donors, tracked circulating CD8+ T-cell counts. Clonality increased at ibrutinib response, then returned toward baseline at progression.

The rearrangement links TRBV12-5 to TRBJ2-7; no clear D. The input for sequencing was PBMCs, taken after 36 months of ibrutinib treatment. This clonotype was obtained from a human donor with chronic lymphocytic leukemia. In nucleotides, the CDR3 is TGTGCTAGTGGTTTGGGTGCGCGGGAGCAGTACTTC. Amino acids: CASGLGAREQYF.